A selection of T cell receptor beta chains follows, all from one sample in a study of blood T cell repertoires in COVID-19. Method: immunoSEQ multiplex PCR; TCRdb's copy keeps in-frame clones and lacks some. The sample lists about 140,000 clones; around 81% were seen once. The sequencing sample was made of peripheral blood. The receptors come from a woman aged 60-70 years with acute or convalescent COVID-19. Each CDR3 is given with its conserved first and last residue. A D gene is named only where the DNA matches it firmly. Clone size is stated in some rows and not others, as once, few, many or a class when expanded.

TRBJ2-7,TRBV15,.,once,CATSRSRGGLNYEQYF,TGTGCCACCAGCAGGTCAAGGGGCGGATTGAACTACGAGCAGTACTTC
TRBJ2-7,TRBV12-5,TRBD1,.,CASGRPGQVYEQYF,TGTGCTAGTGGACGACCGGGACAGGTCTACGAGCAGTACTTC
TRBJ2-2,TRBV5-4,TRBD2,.,CASSLGLASGELFF,TGTGCCAGCAGCTTGGGACTAGCGTCCGGGGAGCTGTTTTTT
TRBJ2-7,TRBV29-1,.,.,CSVEADNYEQYF,TGCAGCGTTGAAGCAGATAACTACGAGCAGTACTTC
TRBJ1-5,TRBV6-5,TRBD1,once,CASSTGDNQPQHF,TGTGCCAGCAGTACAGGGGACAATCAGCCCCAGCATTTT
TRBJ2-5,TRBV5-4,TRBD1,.,CASSRTGYQETQYF,TGTGCCAGCAGCCGGACAGGGTACCAAGAGACCCAGTACTTC
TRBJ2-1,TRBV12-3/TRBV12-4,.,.,CASSQGGNEQFF,TGTGCCAGCAGTCAAGGGGGTAATGAGCAGTTCTTC
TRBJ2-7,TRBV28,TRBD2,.,CASSFPSGMGYEQYF,TGTGCCAGCAGTTTTCCTAGCGGGATGGGCTACGAGCAGTACTTC
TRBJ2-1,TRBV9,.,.,CASSEGGQTYNEQFF,TGTGCCAGCAGCGAAGGGGGACAAACATACAATGAGCAGTTCTTC
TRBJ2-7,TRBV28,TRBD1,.,CASGTGGAYEQYF,TGTGCCAGCGGGACAGGGGGCGCGTACGAGCAGTACTTC
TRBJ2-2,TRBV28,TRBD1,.,CASNYRQGRTGELFF,TGTGCCAGCAATTACCGACAGGGGAGAACCGGGGAGCTGTTTTTT
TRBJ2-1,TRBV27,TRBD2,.,CASSLSRSGGQFF,TGTGCCAGCAGTTTATCTCGATCGGGGGGGCAGTTCTTC
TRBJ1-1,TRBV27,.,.,CASSLNVQGGTEAFF,TGTGCCAGCAGTTTAAACGTACAGGGTGGCACTGAAGCTTTCTTT
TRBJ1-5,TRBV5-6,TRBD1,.,CASSQGTGPYQPQHF,TGTGCCAGCAGCCAAGGGACAGGGCCTTATCAGCCCCAGCATTTT
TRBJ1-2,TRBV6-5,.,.,CASRTAHGYTF,TGTGCCAGCAGGACAGCTCATGGCTACACCTTC
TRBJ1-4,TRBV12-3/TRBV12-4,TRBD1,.,CASSLPGGEKLFF,TGTGCCAGCAGTTTACCAGGGGGTGAAAAACTGTTTTTT
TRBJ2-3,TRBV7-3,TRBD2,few,CASSPSGGQRDTQYF,TGTGCCAGCAGCCCTTCGGGAGGGCAAAGAGATACGCAGTATTTT
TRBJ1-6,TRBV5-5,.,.,CASSSAGNSPLHF,TGTGCCAGCAGCTCCGCGGGGAATTCACCCCTCCACTTT
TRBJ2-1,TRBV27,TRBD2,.,CASSPEGTSGPRSEQFF,TGTGCCAGCAGTCCTGAGGGGACTAGCGGCCCCCGGAGTGAGCAGTTCTTC